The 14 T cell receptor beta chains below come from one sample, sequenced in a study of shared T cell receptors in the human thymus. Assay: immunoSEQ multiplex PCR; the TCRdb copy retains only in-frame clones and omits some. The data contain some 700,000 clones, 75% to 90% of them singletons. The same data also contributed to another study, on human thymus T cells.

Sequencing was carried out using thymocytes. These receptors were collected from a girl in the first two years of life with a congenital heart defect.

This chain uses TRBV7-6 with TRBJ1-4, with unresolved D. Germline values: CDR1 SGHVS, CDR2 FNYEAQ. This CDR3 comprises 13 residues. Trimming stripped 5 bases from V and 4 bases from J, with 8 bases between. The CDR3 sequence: CASSRGFNEKLFF. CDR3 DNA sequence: TGTGCCAGCAGCCGGGGTTTTAATGAAAAACTGTTTTTT.

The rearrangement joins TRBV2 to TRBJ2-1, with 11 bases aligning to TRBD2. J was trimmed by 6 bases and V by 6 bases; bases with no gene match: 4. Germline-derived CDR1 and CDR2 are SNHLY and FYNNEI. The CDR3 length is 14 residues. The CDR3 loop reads CASRLLAGVNEQFF. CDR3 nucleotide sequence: TGTGCCAGCAGGTTACTAGCGGGGGTCAATGAGCAGTTCTTC.

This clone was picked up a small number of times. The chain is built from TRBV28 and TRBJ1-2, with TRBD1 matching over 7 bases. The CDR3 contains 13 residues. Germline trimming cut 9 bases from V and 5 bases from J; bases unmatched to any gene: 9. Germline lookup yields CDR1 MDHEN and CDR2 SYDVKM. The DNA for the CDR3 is TGTGCCAGTTCGGACAGGAATGCTTATGGCTACACCTTC. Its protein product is CASSDRNAYGYTF.

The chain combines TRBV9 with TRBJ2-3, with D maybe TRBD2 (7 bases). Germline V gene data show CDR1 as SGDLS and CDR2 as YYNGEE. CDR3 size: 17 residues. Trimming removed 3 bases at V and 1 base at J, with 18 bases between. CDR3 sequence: CASSARGRGAGTDTQYF. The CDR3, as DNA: TGTGCCAGCAGCGCTAGAGGACGGGGGGCGGGCACAGATACGCAGTATTTT. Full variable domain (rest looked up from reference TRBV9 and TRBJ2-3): DSGVTQTPKHLITATGQRVTLRCSPRSGDLSVYWYQQSLDQGLQFLIQYYNGEERAKGNILERFSAQQFPDLHSELNLSSLELGDSALYFCASSARGRGAGTDTQYFGPGTRLTVL.

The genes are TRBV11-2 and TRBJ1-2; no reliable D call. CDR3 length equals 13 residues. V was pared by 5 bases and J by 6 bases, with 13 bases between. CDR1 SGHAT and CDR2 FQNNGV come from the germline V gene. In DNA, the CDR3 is TGTGCCAGCAGCCTCAACGACAATCATGGCTACACCTTC. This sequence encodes CASSLNDNHGYTF.

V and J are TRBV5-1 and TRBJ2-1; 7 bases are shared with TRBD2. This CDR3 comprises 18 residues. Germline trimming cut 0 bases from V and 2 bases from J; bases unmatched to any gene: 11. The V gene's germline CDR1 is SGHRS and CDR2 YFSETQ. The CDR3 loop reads CASSLAASGRGTYNEQFF. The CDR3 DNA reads TGCGCCAGCAGCTTGGCGGCTAGCGGCCGGGGCACCTACAATGAGCAGTTCTTC. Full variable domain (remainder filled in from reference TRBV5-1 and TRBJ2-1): KAGVTQTPRYLIKTRGQQVTLSCSPISGHRSVSWYQQTPGQGLQFLFEYFSETQRNKGNFPGRFSGRQFSNSRSEMNVSTLELGDSALYLCASSLAASGRGTYNEQFFGPGTRLTVL.

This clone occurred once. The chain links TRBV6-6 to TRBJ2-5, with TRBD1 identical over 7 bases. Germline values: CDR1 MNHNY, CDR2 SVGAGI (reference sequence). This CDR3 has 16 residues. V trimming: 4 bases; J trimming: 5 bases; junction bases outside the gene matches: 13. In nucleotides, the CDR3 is TGTGCCAGCAGTTGCGGACACAGGGGCACAACGGAGACCCAGTACTTC. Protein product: CASSCGHRGTTETQYF.

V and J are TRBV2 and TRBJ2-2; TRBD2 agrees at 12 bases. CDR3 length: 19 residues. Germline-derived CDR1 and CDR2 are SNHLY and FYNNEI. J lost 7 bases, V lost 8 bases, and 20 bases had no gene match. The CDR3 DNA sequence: TGTGCCAGCGCCCTGTGGGCTAGCGGGGGGGCCGGTGTGGACGGGGAGCTGTTTTTT. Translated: CASALWASGGAGVDGELFF.

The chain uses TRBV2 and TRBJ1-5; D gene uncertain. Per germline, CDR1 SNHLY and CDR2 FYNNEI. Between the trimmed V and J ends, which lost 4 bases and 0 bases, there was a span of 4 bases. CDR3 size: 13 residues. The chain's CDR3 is CASSGHSNQPQHF. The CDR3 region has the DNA TGTGCCAGCAGTGGGCATAGCAATCAGCCCCAGCATTTT.

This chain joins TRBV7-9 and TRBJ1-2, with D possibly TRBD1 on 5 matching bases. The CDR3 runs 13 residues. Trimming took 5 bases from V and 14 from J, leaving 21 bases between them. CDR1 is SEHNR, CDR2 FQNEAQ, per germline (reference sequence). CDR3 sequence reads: CASSPMKGREITF. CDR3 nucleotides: TGTGCCAGCAGCCCGATGAAGGGGCGGGAGATAACCTTC.

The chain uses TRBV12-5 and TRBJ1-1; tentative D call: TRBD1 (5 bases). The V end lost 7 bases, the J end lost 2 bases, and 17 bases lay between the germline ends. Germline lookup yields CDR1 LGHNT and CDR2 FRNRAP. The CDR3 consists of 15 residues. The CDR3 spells CASAIHSDINTEAFF. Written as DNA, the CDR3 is TGTGCTAGTGCCATCCATTCGGACATAAACACTGAAGCTTTCTTT.

CDR3 loop: CASSLGPTGVRTEAFF. DNA for the CDR3: TGTGCCAGCAGCTTAGGTCCCACAGGGGTACGAACTGAAGCTTTCTTT. The J gene is TRBJ1-1, the V gene TRBV11-1, with TRBD1 identical over 7 bases. This CDR3 region has 16 residues. In germline, CDR1 is SGHAT, CDR2 FQDESV (reference sequence). The ends lost 1 base at V and 5 bases at J; junction bases unmatched: 10. Full variable domain (missing parts from reference TRBV11-1 and TRBJ1-1): EAEVAQSPRYKITEKSQAVAFWCDPISGHATLYWYRQILGQGPELLVQFQDESVVDDSQLPKDRFSAERLKGVDSTLKIQPAELGDSAMYLCASSLGPTGVRTEAFFGQGTRLTVV.

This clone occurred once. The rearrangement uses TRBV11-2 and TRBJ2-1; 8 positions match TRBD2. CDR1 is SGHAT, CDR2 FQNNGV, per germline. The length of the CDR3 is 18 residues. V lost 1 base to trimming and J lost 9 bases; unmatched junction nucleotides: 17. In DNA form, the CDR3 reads TGTGCCAGCAGCTTAGGAAGGCTAGCGGGCGCTCTTCGGGGTGAGCAGTTCTTC. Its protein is CASSLGRLAGALRGEQFF. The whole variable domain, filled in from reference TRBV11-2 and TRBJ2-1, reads EAGVAQSPRYKIIEKRQSVAFWCNPISGHATLYWYQQILGQGPKLLIQFQNNGVVDDSQLPKDRFSAERLKGVDSTLKIQPAKLEDSAVYLCASSLGRLAGALRGEQFFGPGTRLTVL.

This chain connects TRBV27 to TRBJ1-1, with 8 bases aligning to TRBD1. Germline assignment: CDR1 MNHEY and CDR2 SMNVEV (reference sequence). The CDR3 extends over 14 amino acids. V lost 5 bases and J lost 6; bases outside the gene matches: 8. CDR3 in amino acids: CASSPRQGRSEAFF. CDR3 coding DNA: TGTGCCAGCAGTCCAAGACAGGGGAGATCTGAAGCTTTCTTT.